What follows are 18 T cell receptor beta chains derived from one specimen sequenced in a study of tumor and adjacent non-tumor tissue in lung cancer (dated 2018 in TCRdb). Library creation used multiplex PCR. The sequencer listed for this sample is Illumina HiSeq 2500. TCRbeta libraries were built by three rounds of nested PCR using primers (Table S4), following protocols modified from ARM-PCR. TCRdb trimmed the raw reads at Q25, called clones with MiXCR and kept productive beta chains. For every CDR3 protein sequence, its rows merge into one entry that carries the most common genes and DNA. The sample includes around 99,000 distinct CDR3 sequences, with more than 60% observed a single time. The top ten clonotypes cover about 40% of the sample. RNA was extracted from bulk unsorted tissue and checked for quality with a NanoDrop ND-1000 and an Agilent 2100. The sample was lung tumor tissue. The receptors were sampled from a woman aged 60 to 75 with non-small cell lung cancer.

CDR3 protein: CVSTTGGAYGGYTF. Written as DNA, the CDR3 is TGTGTTAGCACTACAGGGGGCGCGTACGGCGGCTACACCTTC. The chain carries TRBV6-6 and TRBJ1-2; 9 nucleotides align to TRBD1. The V gene's germline CDR1 is MNHNY and CDR2 SVGAGI (reference sequence). The CDR3 has 14 residues.

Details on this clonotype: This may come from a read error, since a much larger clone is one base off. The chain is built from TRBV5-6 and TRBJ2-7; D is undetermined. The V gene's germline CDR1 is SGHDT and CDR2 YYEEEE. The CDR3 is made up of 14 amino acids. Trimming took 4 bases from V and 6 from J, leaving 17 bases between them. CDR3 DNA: TGTGCCAGCAGCCTGATACGGATGAGGAGCGAGCAGTACTTC. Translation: CASSLIRMRSEQYF.

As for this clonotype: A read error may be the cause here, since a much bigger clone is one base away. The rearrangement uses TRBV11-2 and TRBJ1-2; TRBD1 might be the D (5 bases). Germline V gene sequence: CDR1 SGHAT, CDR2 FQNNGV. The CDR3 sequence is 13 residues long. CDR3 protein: CASSLEPGNGCTF. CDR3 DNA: TGTGCCAGCAGCTTAGAGCCAGGGAATGGCTGCACCTTC.

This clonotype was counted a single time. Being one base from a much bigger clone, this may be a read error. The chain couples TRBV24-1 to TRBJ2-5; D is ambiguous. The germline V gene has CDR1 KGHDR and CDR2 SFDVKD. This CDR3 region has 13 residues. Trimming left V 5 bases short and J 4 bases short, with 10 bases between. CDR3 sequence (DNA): TGTGCCACCAGTGGATCCTTCCTAGAGACCCAGTACTTC. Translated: CATSGSFLETQYF.

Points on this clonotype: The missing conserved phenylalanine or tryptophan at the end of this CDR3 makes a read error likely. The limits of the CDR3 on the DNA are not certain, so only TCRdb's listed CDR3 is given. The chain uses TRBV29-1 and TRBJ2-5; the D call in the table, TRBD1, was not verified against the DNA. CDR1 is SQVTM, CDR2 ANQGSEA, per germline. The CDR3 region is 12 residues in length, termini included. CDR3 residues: CSARRGGETQHI.

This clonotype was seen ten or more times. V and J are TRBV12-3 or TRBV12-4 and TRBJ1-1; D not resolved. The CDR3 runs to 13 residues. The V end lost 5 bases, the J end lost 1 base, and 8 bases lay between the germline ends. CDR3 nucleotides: TGTGCCAGCAGTACTACAAGGAACACTGAAGCTTTCTTT. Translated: CASSTTRNTEAFF.

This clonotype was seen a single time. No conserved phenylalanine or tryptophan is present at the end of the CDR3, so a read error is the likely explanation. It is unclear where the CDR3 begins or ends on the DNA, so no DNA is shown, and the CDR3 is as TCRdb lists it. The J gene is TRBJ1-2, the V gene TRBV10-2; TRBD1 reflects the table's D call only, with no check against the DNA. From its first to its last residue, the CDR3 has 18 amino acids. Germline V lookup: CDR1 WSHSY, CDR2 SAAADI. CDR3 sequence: CASSESVRGQYLNYGYTL.

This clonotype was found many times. The CDR3 sequence is CSARDRRGLGYEQYF. In DNA, the CDR3 is TGCAGTGCTAGAGATCGCAGGGGTTTGGGTTACGAGCAGTACTTC. The chain carries TRBV20-1 and TRBJ2-7, with D maybe TRBD1 (6 bases). V lost 0 bases to trimming and J lost 4 bases, with 16 bases between them. Germline V gene lookup returns CDR1 DFQATT and CDR2 SNEGSKA (reference sequence). The CDR3 loop spans 15 amino acids.

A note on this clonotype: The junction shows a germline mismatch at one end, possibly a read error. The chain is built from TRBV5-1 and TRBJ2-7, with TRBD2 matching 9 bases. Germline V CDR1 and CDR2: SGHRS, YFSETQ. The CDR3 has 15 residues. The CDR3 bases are TGCGCCAGCATACCGGGGACTAGCTATGCCTACGAACAGTACTTC. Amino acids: CASIPGTSYAYEQYF.

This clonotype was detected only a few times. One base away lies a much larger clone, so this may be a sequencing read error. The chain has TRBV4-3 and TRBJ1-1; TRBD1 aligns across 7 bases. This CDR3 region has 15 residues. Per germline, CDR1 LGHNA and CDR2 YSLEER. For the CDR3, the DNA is TGCGCCAGCATCCAAGCGGGACAGTACGCCACTGAAGCTTTCTTT. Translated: CASIQAGQYATEAFF.

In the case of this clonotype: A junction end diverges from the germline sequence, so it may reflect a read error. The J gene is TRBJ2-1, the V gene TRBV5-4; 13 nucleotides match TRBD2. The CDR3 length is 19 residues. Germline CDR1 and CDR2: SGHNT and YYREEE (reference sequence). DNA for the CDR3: TGTGCCAGCAGCTTAATGACTAGCGGGGGGCTCATACTTTACGATAAGCAGTTTTTC. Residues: CASSLMTSGGLILYDKQFF.

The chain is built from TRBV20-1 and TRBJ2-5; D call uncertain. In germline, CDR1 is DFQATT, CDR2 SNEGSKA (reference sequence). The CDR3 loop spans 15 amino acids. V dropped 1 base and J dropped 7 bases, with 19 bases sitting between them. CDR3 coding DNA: TGCAGTGCTAGAGTTGAAAGGGCTGCCCGCGCGACCCAGTACTTC. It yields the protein CSARVERAARATQYF.

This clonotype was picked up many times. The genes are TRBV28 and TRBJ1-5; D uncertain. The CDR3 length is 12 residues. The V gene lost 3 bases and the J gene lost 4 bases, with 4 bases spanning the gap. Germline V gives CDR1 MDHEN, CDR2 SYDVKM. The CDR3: CASSLTNQPQHF. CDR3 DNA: TGTGCCAGCAGTTTGACTAATCAGCCCCAGCATTTT.

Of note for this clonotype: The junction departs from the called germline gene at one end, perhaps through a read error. The CDR3 region has the DNA TGTGCCAGTAGTGAATACTACACAGATACGCAGTATTTT. Translating it yields CASSEYYTDTQYF. The rearrangement uses TRBV6-1 and TRBJ2-3; D unclear. The V gene's germline CDR1 is MNHNS and CDR2 SASEGT. This CDR3 is 13 amino acids long.

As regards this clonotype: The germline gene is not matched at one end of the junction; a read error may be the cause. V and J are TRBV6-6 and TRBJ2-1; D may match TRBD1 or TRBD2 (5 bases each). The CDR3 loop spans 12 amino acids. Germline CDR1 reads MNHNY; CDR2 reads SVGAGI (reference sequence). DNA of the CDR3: TGTGACAGCAGTCCAAGAGGGGATGAGCAGTTCTTC. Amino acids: CDSSPRGDEQFF.

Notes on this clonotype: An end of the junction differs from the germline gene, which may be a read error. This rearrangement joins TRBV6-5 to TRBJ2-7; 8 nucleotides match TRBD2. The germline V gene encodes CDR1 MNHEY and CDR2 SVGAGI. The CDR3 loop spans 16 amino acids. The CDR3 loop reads CASSYSRGGGLGEQYF. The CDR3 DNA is TGTGCCAGCAGTTACTCTAGGGGCGGGGGGCTTGGAGAGCAGTATTTC.

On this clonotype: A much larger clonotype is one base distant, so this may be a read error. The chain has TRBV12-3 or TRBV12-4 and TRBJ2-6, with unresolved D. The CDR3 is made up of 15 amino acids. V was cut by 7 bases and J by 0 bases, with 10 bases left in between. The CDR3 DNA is TGTGCCAGCAATGCTTTTGTCTCTGGGGCCAACGTCCTGACTTTC. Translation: CASNAFVSGANVLTF.

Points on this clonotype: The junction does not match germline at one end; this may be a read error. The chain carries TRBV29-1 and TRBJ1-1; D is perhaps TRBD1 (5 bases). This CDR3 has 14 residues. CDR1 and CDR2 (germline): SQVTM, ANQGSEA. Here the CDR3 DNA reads TGCAGTGTCGAAGGGAGAGCAGGGAACACAGAAGTTTTCTTT. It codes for CSVEGRAGNTEVFF.